The 8 T cell receptor beta chains reported below all come from one sample, sequenced in a study of vaccination and CD4 T cells after COVID-19 (dated by TCRdb to the early 2020s). The treatment or condition label of this sample denotes: approximately nine-day PBMC culture with coronavirus spike peptide pools or control peptides (ViraFEST assay). CD4+ T cells from unexposed donors were collected before the COVID-19 pandemic (2011-2018). Libraries were prepared through PCR. The sequencer was an Illumina iSeq 100. DNA from cultured CD4+ T cells underwent TCR sequencing with the Oncomine TCR Beta short-read assay at the Johns Hopkins FTIC core. TCRdb took the public reads, trimmed them with fastp at Q25, ran MiXCR for clone calling and kept in-frame beta chains. For every CDR3 protein sequence, its rows merge into one entry that carries the most common genes and DNA. For this sample the table gives approximately 5,800 distinct CDR3 sequences, of which approximately 45% were detected only once. Roughly two fifths of the sample is taken by the ten largest.

Their antigen targets remain unknown. The sample taken for sequencing was CD4+ T cells from blood, cultured in vitro. These receptors were taken from a human donor in good health.

This clonotype has only one observation. The J gene is TRBJ1-2, the V gene TRBV10-2; D is undetermined. The CDR3 is made up of 13 amino acids. Trimming pared 7 bases from V and 3 bases from J, leaving 12 bases between. Germline CDR1 reads WSHSY; CDR2 reads SAAADI. The CDR3 reads CASKEKKDYGYTF. The CDR3 DNA reads as TGCGCCAGCAAAGAGAAAAAAGACTATGGCTACACCTTC.

As for this clonotype: A read error may account for a junction end that differs from germline. The genes are TRBV19 and TRBJ1-5; 8 bases agree with TRBD1. Germline loops: CDR1 LNHDA, CDR2 SQIVND (reference sequence). CDR3 size: 19 residues. The CDR3 loop is CASSISRTGYFGGNQPRHF. CDR3 sequence (DNA): TGTGCCAGTAGTATCTCACGGACAGGGTATTTTGGCGGCAATCAGCCCCGGCATTTT.

This clonotype has a handful of counts. V is TRBV24-1 and J is TRBJ2-5; weak D call: TRBD1 (6 bases). Trimming took off 2 bases at V and 2 bases at J, with 17 bases between the two ends. Germline V gene sequence: CDR1 KGHDR, CDR2 SFDVKD. The CDR3 is made up of 17 amino acids. The CDR3 nucleotides read TGTGCCACCAGTGATTACCGGGACACACATAGACAAGAGACCCAGTACTTC. This codes for CATSDYRDTHRQETQYF.

The chain employs TRBV7-8 and TRBJ2-1; D possibly matches TRBD1 or TRBD2 (5 bases each). The CDR3 consists of 13 residues. Deletions cut 1 base from V and 10 bases from J, with 11 bases between. The germline V gene has CDR1 SGHVS and CDR2 FQNEAQ. The CDR3 sequence: CASSLGGALEQFF. The CDR3 nucleotides are TGTGCCAGCAGCTTAGGAGGGGCGTTGGAGCAGTTCTTC.

The chain employs TRBV5-5 and TRBJ2-1, with 8 bases lining up with TRBD1. CDR1 is SGHKS and CDR2 is YYEKEE in the germline V gene (reference sequence). V shed 3 bases, J shed 7 bases, and the junction held 3 bases outside the gene matches. The CDR3 spans 13 residues. CDR3 protein: CASSWDRTNEQFF. CDR3 nucleotides: TGTGCCAGCAGCTGGGACAGGACGAATGAGCAGTTCTTC.

A remark on this clonotype: Compared with germline, one end of the junction differs, possibly owing to a read error. The J gene is TRBJ2-5, the V gene TRBV7-7; tentative D call: TRBD1 (5 bases). The V gene's germline CDR1 is SSHAT and CDR2 FNYEAQ (reference sequence). The CDR3 contains 14 residues. CDR3 in amino acids: CASSKQALGETQYF. The CDR3 bases are TGTGCTAGCAGCAAACAGGCGTTGGGAGAGACCCAGTACTTC.

The genes are TRBV7-9 and TRBJ1-2; 10 nucleotides match TRBD1. Germline CDR1 and CDR2: SEHNR and FQNEAQ (reference sequence). CDR3 length equals 12 residues. The CDR3 DNA is TGTGTCCAGTCCGGGACAGGGGACGACTACACCTTC. The encoded protein is CVQSGTGDDYTF.

The chain employs TRBV19 and TRBJ2-3; 7 bases align to TRBD2. The CDR3 is 15 residues long. The junction had 5 bases not matched to a gene; V was cut back by 4 bases and J by 1 base. Germline assignment: CDR1 LNHDA and CDR2 SQIVND (reference sequence). The CDR3 is CASSRGRGGTDTQYF. Written as DNA, the CDR3 is TGTGCCAGTAGTAGAGGGAGGGGCGGCACAGATACGCAGTATTTT. The whole variable domain, filled in from reference TRBV19 and TRBJ2-3, reads DGGITQSPKYLFRKEGQNVTLSCEQNLNHDAMYWYRQDPGQGLRLIYYSQIVNDFQKGDIAEGYSVSREKKESFPLTVTSAQKNPTAFYLCASSRGRGGTDTQYFGPGTRLTVL.